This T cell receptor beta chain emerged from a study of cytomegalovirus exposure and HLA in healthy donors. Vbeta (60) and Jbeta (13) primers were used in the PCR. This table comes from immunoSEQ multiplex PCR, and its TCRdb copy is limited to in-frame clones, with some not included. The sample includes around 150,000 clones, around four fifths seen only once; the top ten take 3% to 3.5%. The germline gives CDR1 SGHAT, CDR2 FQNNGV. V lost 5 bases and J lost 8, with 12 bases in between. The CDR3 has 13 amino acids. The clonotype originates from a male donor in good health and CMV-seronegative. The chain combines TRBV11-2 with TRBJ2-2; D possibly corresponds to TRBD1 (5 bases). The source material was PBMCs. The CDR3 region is CASSPTYRGELFF. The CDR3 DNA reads TGTGCCAGCAGCCCCACCTACAGGGGGGAGCTGTTTTTT.